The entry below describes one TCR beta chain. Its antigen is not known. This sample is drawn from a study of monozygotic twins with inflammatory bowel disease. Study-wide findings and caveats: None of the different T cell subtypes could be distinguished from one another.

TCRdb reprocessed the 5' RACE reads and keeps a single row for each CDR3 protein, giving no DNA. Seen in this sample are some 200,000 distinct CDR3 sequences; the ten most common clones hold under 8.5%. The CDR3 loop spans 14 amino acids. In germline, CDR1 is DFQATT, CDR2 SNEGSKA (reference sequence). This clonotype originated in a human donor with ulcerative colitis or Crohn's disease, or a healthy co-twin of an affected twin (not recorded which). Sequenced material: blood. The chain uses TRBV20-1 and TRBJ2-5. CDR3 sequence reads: CSARDSTPQETQYF.